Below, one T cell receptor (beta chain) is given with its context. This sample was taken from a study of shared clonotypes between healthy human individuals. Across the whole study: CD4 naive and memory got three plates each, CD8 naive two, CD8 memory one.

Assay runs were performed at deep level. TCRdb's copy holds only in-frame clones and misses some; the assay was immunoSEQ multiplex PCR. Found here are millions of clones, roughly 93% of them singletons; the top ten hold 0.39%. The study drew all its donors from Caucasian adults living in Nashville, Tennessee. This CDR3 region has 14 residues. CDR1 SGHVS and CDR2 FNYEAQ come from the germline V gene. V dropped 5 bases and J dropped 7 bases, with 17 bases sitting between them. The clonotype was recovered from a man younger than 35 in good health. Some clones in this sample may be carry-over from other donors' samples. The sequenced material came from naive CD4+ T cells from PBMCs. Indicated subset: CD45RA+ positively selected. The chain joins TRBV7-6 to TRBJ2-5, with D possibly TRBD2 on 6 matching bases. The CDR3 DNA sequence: TGTGCCAGCAGCACCGATAGACTAGGGAGGACCCAGTACTTC. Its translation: CASSTDRLGRTQYF.